What follows are 30 T cell receptor beta chains derived from one specimen sequenced in a study of T cell repertoires in cytomegalovirus infection. MiXCR was run by TCRdb on the reads, yielding one entry per CDR3 protein. The sample lists around 740,000 distinct CDR3 sequences, roughly a third occurring once. Sample: PBMCs. The receptors were sampled from a human donor in good health (CMV status not recorded). Some clones in this sample may be carry-over from other donors' samples.

The chain joins TRBV11-2 to TRBJ2-7, with D uncertain. The V and J ends lost 3 bases and 0 bases respectively, with 9 bases between them. CDR1 is SGHAT, CDR2 FQNNGV, per germline. The CDR3 spans 14 residues. The CDR3 reads CASSFPGASYEQYF. As DNA, the CDR3 is TGTGCCAGCAGCTTTCCGGGCGCCTCCTACGAGCAGTACTTC.

With regard to this clonotype: No conserved phenylalanine or tryptophan is present at the end of the CDR3, so a read error is the likely explanation. The chain joins TRBV12-3 or TRBV12-4 to TRBJ2-1, with D possibly being TRBD2 (6 bases). V was clipped by 5 bases and J by 9 bases, with 14 bases between them. There are 13 residues in the CDR3. CDR3 in DNA: TGTGCCAGCAGTCAAGATCTGGGGGGTGAGCAGTTCTTA. Protein: CASSQDLGGEQFL.

The chain couples TRBV28 to TRBJ2-7; 8 nucleotides agree with TRBD1. Germline CDR1 MDHEN, CDR2 SYDVKM. CDR3 length equals 14 residues. V gave up 5 bases and J gave up 7 bases; unmatched junction bases: 10. Here the CDR3 DNA reads TGTGCCAGCAGTGCCGACCCTGGACAGGGTGAGCAGTACTTC. The encoded protein is CASSADPGQGEQYF.

The rearrangement joins TRBV28 to TRBJ1-2; D is possibly TRBD1 (6 bases). Germline V gives CDR1 MDHEN, CDR2 SYDVKM. Trimming took 6 bases from V and 4 from J, leaving 21 bases between them. This CDR3 has 16 residues. This chain's CDR3 is CASSFPQGSNPYGYTF. CDR3 bases: TGTGCCAGCAGCTTCCCCCAGGGGTCTAATCCCTATGGCTACACCTTC.

This rearrangement joins TRBV5-4 to TRBJ2-3, with 7 bases identical to TRBD1. This CDR3 is built from 15 residues. The germline V gene has CDR1 SGHNT and CDR2 YYREEE (reference sequence). V gave up 3 bases and J gave up 1 base; unmatched junction bases: 5. CDR3 DNA: TGTGCCAGCAGCTCAGGTGGGACAGGCACAGATACGCAGTATTTT. As protein: CASSSGGTGTDTQYF.

The chain couples TRBV7-6 to TRBJ1-4; possible D gene TRBD1, 6 bases. The CDR3 consists of 13 residues. The ends were cut back, 10 bases at V and 2 bases at J, with 11 bases in the middle. Germline CDR1 reads SGHVS; CDR2 reads FNYEAQ. In DNA, the CDR3 is TGTGCCACGAACAGGGTGACTAATGAAAAACTGTTTTTT. It translates to CATNRVTNEKLFF.

The sample holds a few counts of this clonotype. V usage is TRBV20-1 and J usage is TRBJ2-3, with a tentative D call TRBD2 (5 bases). This CDR3 comprises 15 residues. V was shortened by 5 bases and J by 0 bases, with 15 bases between the two germline ends. Germline CDR1 reads DFQATT; CDR2 reads SNEGSKA (reference sequence). For the CDR3, the DNA is TGCAGTGCTGGAAGTTCGGGCGGGAGCACAGATACGCAGTATTTT. Protein sequence: CSAGSSGGSTDTQYF.

This clonotype occurred many times. One end of the junction fails to match germline, which may point to a read error. This sequence joins TRBV7-7 and TRBJ1-5; D is uncertain. Germline CDR1 and CDR2: SSHAT and FNYEAQ (reference sequence). CDR3 length: 13 amino acids. The CDR3: CASSLGPSQPQHF. The CDR3 DNA reads TGTGCTAGCAGCTTAGGCCCGAGTCAACCCCAGCATTTT.

Many counts were recorded for this clonotype. The chain employs TRBV19 and TRBJ2-3, with TRBD2 as a possible D gene (5 bases). V dropped 3 bases and J dropped 2 bases, with 12 bases sitting between them. This CDR3 region has 15 residues. From germline, CDR1 is LNHDA and CDR2 SQIVND (reference sequence). The CDR3 DNA reads TGTGCCAGTAGTATCGGGGTTGGTTCCACAGATACGCAGTATTTT. The encoded protein is CASSIGVGSTDTQYF.

This clonotype has a handful of counts. The chain has TRBV27 and TRBJ1-1; D uncertain. The CDR3 has 14 amino acids. Germline assignment: CDR1 MNHEY and CDR2 SMNVEV (reference sequence). Trimming left V 6 bases short and J 7 bases short, with 18 bases between. The CDR3 bases are TGTGCCAGCAGCGAGAGTCCTGAACGAGTTGAAGCTTTCTTT. Its protein product is CASSESPERVEAFF.

This clonotype was seen more than once but under ten times. The chain employs TRBV5-4 and TRBJ2-1; TRBD2 matches at 11 bases. Germline V gene sequence: CDR1 SGHNT, CDR2 YYREEE (reference sequence). The CDR3 runs to 19 residues. Losses at the gene ends were 4 bases for V and 0 bases for J; bases not matched to a gene: 12. The DNA of the CDR3 is TGTGCCAGCAGCCTACCTGCTAGCGGGGGGATTAACTCCTACAATGAGCAGTTCTTC. This encodes CASSLPASGGINSYNEQFF.

About this clonotype: Since the CDR3 does not end with the conserved phenylalanine or tryptophan, this likely comes from a read error. The J gene is TRBJ2-5, the V gene TRBV7-8; TRBD2 might be the D (5 bases). Looked up from germline, CDR1 is SGHVS and CDR2 is FQNEAQ. Trimming cost V 1 base and J 4 bases, with 13 bases left between them. This CDR3 has 15 amino acids. CDR3 nucleotides: TGTGCCAGCAGCTTAGTGGGAACTAGGGTAGAGACCCAGTACTCC. It is translated as CASSLVGTRVETQYS.

This clonotype occurred many times. This sequence joins TRBV7-2 and TRBJ2-3, with no clear D. This CDR3 is 14 amino acids long. From germline, CDR1 is SGHTA and CDR2 FQGNSA. Trimming removed 8 bases from V and 0 bases from J, with 12 bases in between. This CDR3 is CASVLRSSTDTQYF. Written as DNA, the CDR3 is TGTGCCAGCGTCCTTAGGTCTAGCACAGATACGCAGTATTTT.

The table lists this clonotype with a few counts. The chain employs TRBV28 and TRBJ2-1; 8 bases agree with TRBD1. This CDR3 is built from 16 residues. With V trimmed by 6 bases and J by 1 base, 8 bases remained unmatched. CDR1 is MDHEN, CDR2 SYDVKM, per germline. In nucleotides, the CDR3 is TGTGCCAGCAGACAACCGGGACAGGAGTCCTACAATGAGCAGTTCTTC. It yields the protein CASRQPGQESYNEQFF.

The rearrangement uses TRBV6-2 or TRBV6-3 and TRBJ1-4, with 9 nucleotides matching TRBD1. Germline loops: CDR1 MNHEY, CDR2 SVGEGT. CDR3 size: 14 residues. The V and J ends lost 6 bases and 5 bases, in that order; junction bases with no gene match: 4. The CDR3 protein is CASRYGTGNEKLFF. The CDR3, as DNA: TGTGCCAGCAGATACGGGACAGGGAATGAAAAACTGTTTTTT.

Comment on this clonotype: No conserved phenylalanine or tryptophan ends this CDR3, so it is likely a read error. V and J are TRBV12-3 or TRBV12-4 and TRBJ2-5; a weak D match, TRBD1 (6 bases). The V end lost 7 bases, the J end lost 0 bases, and 18 bases lay between the germline ends. The CDR3 contains 16 residues. The CDR3: CASIQKTGQYQETQYL. For the CDR3, the DNA is TGTGCCAGCATTCAAAAGACAGGCCAGTACCAAGAGACCCAGTACTTA.

The chain couples TRBV7-2 to TRBJ2-5, with 9 bases identical to TRBD1. Germline V gene lookup returns CDR1 SGHTA and CDR2 FQGNSA. The CDR3 covers 13 residues. The V gene end was trimmed by 6 bases and the J gene end by 5 bases; junction bases not matched to a gene: 4. The CDR3 DNA is TGTGCCAGCAGGCGGACAGGGGATGAGACCCAGTACTTC. Its translation is CASRRTGDETQYF. The full variable domain, rest sourced from reference TRBV7-2 and TRBJ2-5, is GAGVSQSPSNKVTEKGKDVELRCDPISGHTALYWYRQSLGQGLEFLIYFQGNSAPDKSGLPSDRFSAERTGGSVSTLTIQRTQQEDSAVYLCASRRTGDETQYFGPGTRLLVL.

This clonotype showed up just a few times. The gene calls are TRBV6-2 or TRBV6-3 and TRBJ2-1; no clear D. In germline, CDR1 is MNHEY, CDR2 SVGEGT. This CDR3 region has 12 residues. V was trimmed by 7 bases and J by 8 bases, leaving 12 bases between them. The CDR3 region has the DNA TGTGCCAGCACGGACCCCCACGATGAGCAGTTCTTC. Protein product: CASTDPHDEQFF.

This clonotype was recorded a few times. The chain couples TRBV28 to TRBJ2-4; 7 nucleotides match TRBD1. CDR1 MDHEN and CDR2 SYDVKM come from the germline V gene. This CDR3 region has 16 residues. V shed 3 bases, J shed 6 bases, and the junction held 11 bases outside the gene matches. For the CDR3, the DNA is TGTGCCAGCAGTTTCCTGTTCGAGGGGGCTGGAAACATTCAGTACTTC. This codes for CASSFLFEGAGNIQYF.

To note about this clonotype: The conserved phenylalanine or tryptophan normally closing the CDR3 is absent here, so this likely arose from a read error. The chain joins TRBV7-8 to TRBJ2-7, with 8 bases lining up with TRBD1. CDR1 is SGHVS, CDR2 FQNEAQ, per germline. This CDR3 has 15 amino acids. The V gene end was trimmed by 2 bases and the J gene end by 5 bases; junction bases not matched to a gene: 8. The CDR3 bases are TGTGCCAGCAGCTTATCCTGGACAGGGCCCAACGAGCAGTACTGC. It codes for CASSLSWTGPNEQYC.

V gene TRBV7-8 combines with J gene TRBJ2-7; D unresolved. Trimming took 2 bases from V and 3 from J, leaving 11 bases between them. This CDR3 comprises 14 residues. Germline V gene lookup returns CDR1 SGHVS and CDR2 FQNEAQ. This CDR3 is CASSLSEAYYEQYF. The CDR3 region has the DNA TGTGCCAGCAGCTTAAGTGAGGCTTACTACGAGCAGTACTTC.

This clonotype was counted at least ten times. Possible read error: a much larger clone is one base away. The rearrangement uses TRBV7-6 and TRBJ2-7; D not certain. Trimming shortened V by 1 base and J by 5 bases, and 3 bases separated the two germline ends. The CDR3 loop spans 11 amino acids. Germline V CDR1 and CDR2: SGHVS, FNYEAQ. CDR3 coding DNA: TGTGCCAGCAGCTTAGACCACGAGCAGTACTTC. Its translation: CASSLDHEQYF.

This clonotype was seen more than once but under ten times. The chain has TRBV7-2 and TRBJ1-2, with a possible D match to TRBD1 (5 bases). In germline, CDR1 is SGHTA, CDR2 FQGNSA. V was clipped by 1 base and J by 4 bases, with 13 bases between them. The CDR3 runs 15 residues. CDR3 loop: CASSLGGGDAYGYTF. CDR3 nucleotides: TGTGCCAGCAGCTTAGGGGGAGGGGATGCCTATGGCTACACCTTC.

The chain carries TRBV5-6 and TRBJ2-5; D gene ambiguous. This CDR3 is built from 15 residues. V lost 0 bases, J lost 7 bases, and 16 bases lay in between. Germline values: CDR1 SGHDT, CDR2 YYEEEE. The chain's CDR3 is CASSLAGHDPWTQYF. CDR3 coding DNA: TGTGCCAGCAGCTTGGCCGGGCACGACCCGTGGACCCAGTACTTC.

This clonotype came up once. The rearrangement links TRBV15 to TRBJ2-1; D possibly corresponds to TRBD1 (5 bases). The CDR3 covers 15 residues. V was trimmed by 1 base and J by 3 bases, leaving 10 bases between them. CDR1 and CDR2 (germline): LNHNV, YYDKDF (reference sequence). Here the CDR3 DNA reads TGTGCCACCAGCAGAGCACTCAGGGACTACAATGAGCAGTTCTTC. Translated: CATSRALRDYNEQFF.

The chain links TRBV15 to TRBJ1-5; D remains ambiguous. Germline CDR1 is LNHNV and CDR2 is YYDKDF (reference sequence). V was cut by 3 bases and J by 6 bases, with 18 bases left in between. The CDR3 spans 16 residues. CDR3 protein: CATSSEGPQAGQPQHF. CDR3 DNA sequence: TGTGCCACCAGCAGTGAAGGGCCTCAGGCAGGTCAGCCCCAGCATTTT.

This clonotype was observed a handful of times. V and J are TRBV5-1 and TRBJ2-2; D ambiguous. The CDR3 sequence is 16 residues long. Trimming left V 4 bases short and J 4 bases short, with 17 bases between. Germline assignment: CDR1 SGHRS and CDR2 YFSETQ. CDR3 DNA: TGCGCCAGCAGCCTTCGGACGCCCCGAGGCACCGGGGAGCTGTTTTTT. This encodes CASSLRTPRGTGELFF.

The V gene is TRBV4-1, the J gene TRBJ1-4; D gene unclear. The germline CDR1 and CDR2 sequences are MGHRA and YSYEKL. The CDR3 consists of 13 residues. The V gene lost 5 bases and the J gene lost 5 bases, with 9 bases spanning the gap. The CDR3 spells CASSAAENEKLFF. In nucleotides, the CDR3 is TGCGCCAGCAGCGCAGCCGAAAATGAAAAACTGTTTTTT.

This clonotype was found a few times. The J gene is TRBJ2-7, the V gene TRBV20-1, with 9 bases matching TRBD2. CDR1 DFQATT and CDR2 SNEGSKA come from the germline V gene (reference sequence). The CDR3 length is 14 residues. V gave up 1 base and J gave up 4 bases; unmatched junction bases: 5. This chain's CDR3 is CSARVAGGLYEQYF. For the CDR3, the DNA is TGCAGTGCTAGAGTGGCGGGGGGGCTTTACGAGCAGTACTTC.

About this clonotype itself: One end of the junction varies from germline; a read error may be responsible. The rearrangement links TRBV2 to TRBJ1-2; D gene unclear. The CDR3 is made up of 13 amino acids. Germline-derived CDR1 and CDR2 are SNHLY and FYNNEI. The CDR3 protein is CASSPDNRHGYPF. DNA for the CDR3: TGTGCCAGCAGTCCCGACAACCGCCATGGCTACCCCTTC.